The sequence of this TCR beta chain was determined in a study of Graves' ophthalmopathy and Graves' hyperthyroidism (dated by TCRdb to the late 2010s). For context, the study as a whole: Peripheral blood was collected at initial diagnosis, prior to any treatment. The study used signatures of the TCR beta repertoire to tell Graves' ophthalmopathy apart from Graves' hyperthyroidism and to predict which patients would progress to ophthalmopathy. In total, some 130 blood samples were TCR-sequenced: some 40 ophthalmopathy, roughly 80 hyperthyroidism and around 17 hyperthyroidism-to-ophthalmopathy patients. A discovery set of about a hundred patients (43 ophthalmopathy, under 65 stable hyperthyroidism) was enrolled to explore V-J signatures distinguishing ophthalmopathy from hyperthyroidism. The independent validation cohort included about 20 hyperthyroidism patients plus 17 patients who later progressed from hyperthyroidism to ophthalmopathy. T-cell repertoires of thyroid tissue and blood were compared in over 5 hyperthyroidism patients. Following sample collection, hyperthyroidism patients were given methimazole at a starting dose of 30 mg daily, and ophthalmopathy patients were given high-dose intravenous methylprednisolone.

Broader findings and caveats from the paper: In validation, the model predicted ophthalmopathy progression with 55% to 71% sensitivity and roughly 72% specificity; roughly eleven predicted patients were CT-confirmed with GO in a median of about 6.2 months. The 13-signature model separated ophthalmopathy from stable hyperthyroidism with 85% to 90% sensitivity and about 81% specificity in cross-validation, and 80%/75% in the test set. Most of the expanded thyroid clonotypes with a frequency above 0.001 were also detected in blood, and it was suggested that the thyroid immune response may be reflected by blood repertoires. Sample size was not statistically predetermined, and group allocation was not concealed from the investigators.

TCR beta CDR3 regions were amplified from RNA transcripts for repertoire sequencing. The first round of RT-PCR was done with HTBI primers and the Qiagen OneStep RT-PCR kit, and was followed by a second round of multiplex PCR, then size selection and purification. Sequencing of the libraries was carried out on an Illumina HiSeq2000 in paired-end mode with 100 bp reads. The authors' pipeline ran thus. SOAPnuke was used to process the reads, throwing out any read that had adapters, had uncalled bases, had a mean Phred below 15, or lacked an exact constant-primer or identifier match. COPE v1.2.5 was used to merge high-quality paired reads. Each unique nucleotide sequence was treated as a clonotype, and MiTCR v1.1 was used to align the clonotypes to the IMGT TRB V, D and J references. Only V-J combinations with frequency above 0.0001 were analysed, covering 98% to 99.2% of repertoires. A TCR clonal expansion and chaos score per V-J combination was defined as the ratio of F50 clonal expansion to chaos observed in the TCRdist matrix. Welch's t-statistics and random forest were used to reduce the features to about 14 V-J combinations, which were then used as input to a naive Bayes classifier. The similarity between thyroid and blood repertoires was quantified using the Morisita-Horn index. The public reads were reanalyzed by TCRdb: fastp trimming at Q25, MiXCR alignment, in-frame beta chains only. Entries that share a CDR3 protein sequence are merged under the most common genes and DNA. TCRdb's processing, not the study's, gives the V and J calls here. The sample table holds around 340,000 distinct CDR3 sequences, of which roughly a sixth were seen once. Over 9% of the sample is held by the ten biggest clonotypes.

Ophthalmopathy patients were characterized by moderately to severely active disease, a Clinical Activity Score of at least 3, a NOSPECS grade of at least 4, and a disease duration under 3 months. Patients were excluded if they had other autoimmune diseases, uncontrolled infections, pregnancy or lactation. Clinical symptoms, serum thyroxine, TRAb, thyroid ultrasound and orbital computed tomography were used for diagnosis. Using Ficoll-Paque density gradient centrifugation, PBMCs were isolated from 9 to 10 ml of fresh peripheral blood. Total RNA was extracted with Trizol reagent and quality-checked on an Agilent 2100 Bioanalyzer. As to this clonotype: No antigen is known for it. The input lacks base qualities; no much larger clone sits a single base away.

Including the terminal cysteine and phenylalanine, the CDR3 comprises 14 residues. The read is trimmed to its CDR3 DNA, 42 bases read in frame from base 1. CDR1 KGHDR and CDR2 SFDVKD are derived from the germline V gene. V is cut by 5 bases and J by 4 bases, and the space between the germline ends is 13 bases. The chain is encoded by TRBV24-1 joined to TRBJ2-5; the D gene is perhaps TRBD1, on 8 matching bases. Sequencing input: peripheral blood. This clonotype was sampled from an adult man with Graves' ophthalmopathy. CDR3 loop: CATSVTGEGETQYF. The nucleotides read TGTGCCACCAGTGTGACAGGGGAGGGAGAGACCCAGTACTTC.